This TCR beta chain was captured in a study of T cells after somatic rescue of genetic block. Some clones are missing from TCRdb's copy, which holds only in-frame ones; the method was immunoSEQ multiplex PCR. The table records just over 14,000 clones, approximately 71% of them present only once. Germline lookup yields CDR1 SEHNR and CDR2 FQNEAQ (reference sequence). The CDR3 runs 14 residues. The V gene end was trimmed by 5 bases and the J gene end by 1 base; junction bases not matched to a gene: 2. The chain recombines TRBV7-9 with TRBJ2-7, with 10 bases lining up with TRBD1. Sample: peripheral blood mononuclear cells (PBMCs). The receptor was derived from a man between 18 and 29 years old. Here the CDR3 DNA reads TGTGCCAGCAGCCAGGGACAGGGGTCCTACGAGCAGTACTTC. Encoded protein: CASSQGQGSYEQYF.